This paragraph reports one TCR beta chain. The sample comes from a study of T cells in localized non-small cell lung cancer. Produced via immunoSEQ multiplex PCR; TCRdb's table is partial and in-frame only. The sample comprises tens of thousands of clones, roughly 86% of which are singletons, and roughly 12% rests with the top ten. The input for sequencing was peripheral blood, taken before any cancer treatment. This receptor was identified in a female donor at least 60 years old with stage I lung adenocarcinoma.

CDR3 bases: TGTGCTAGTGGTCCCCCCGGGACACGTCAAGAGACCCAGTACTTC. Translation: CASGPPGTRQETQYF. The V call is TRBV12-5, the J call TRBJ2-5, with D tentatively TRBD1 (6 bases). In germline, CDR1 is LGHNT, CDR2 FRNRAP. This CDR3 spans 15 amino acids. V lost 5 bases to trimming and J lost 2 bases, with 15 bases between them.